This TCR beta chain was identified during a study of post-analysis software for immune sequencing data. Prepared libraries of TCR beta cDNA carried unique molecular identifiers. Starting from around 0.96 to 9.9 million T cells, the study yielded approximately 460,000 cDNA molecules. One entry per CDR3 protein, called by TCRdb with MiXCR from the PCR reads. The profile covers approximately 770,000 distinct CDR3 sequences, with 46% appearing a single time and 4.9% taken by the ten largest. Comments on this clonotype: Its matching antigen is unknown.

Overall study results and limits: In multiple sclerosis, normalized Chao1 diversity was significantly below that of controls. Five TRBV segments were significantly more frequent in patients than in controls. TRBV5-6, TRBV5-1 and TRBV20-1 were among these segments.

V lost 5 bases and J lost 2, with 13 bases in between. The CDR3 is made up of 14 amino acids. Germline V gives CDR1 PRHDT, CDR2 FYEKMQ (reference sequence). The sequence derives from a girl aged 5-17 years with multiple sclerosis. The sequencing sample was made of blood. V gene TRBV13 combines with J gene TRBJ2-7, with D perhaps TRBD1 or TRBD2 (5 bases each). The CDR3 sequence: CASSRGRNPYEQYF. In nucleotides, the CDR3 is TGTGCCAGCAGCCGGGGACGGAACCCCTACGAGCAGTACTTC.